This TCR beta chain was obtained from a study of T cell changes during pregnancy in multiple sclerosis. Germline V gene data show CDR1 as SGHDT and CDR2 as YYEEEE. The CDR3 is 17 residues long. V lost 4 bases and J 4 bases, leaving 20 bases between the germline ends. This clone appeared a single time. Sequencing was performed with immunoSEQ multiplex PCR; in TCRdb, only in-frame clones are kept and a portion is missing. The sample includes about 64,000 clones, about nine tenths of them seen just once. Specimen: peripheral blood, collected in the third trimester of pregnancy. The sequence was obtained from a female donor in good health, enrolled as a control in a pregnancy study. The chain joins TRBV5-6 to TRBJ1-4, with a possible D match to TRBD1 (6 bases). This CDR3 reads CASSPYQGSTNNEKLFF. The CDR3, as DNA: TGTGCCAGCAGCCCCTACCAGGGGTCAACGAATAATGAAAAACTGTTTTTT.